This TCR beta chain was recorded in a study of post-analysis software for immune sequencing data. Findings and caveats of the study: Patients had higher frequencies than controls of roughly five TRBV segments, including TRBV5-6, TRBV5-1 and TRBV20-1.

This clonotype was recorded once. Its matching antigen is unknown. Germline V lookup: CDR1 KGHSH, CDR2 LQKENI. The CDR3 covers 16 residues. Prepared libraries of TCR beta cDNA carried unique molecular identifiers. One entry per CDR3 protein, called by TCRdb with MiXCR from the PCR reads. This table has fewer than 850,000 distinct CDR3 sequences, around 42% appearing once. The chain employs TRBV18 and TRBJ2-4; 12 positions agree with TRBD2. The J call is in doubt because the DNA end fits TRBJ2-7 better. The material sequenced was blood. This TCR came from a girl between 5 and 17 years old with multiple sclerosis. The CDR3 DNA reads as TGTGCCAGCTCACCAGCGCTAGCGGGAGGGCCCTACGAGCAGTACTTC. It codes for CASSPALAGGPYEQYF.